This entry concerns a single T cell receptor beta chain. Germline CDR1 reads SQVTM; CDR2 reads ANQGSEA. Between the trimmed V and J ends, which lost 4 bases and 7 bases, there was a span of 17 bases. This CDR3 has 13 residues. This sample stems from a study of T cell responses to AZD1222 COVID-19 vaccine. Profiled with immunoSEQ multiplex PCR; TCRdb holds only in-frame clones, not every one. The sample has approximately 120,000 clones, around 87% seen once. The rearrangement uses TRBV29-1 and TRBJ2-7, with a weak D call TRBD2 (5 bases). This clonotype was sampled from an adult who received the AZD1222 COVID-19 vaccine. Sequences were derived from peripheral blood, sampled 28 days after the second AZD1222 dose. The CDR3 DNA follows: TGCAGCGTTGCCGCTACGGGGTCGGGGGAGCAGTACTTC. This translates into CSVAATGSGEQYF.